These 23 T cell receptor beta chains were all obtained from the same sample, sequenced in a study of T cells after yellow fever vaccination. TCRdb used MiXCR to reprocess the 5' RACE reads, holding one entry per CDR3 protein. This sample has about 580,000 distinct CDR3 sequences; about a sixth occur once, and the top ten carry roughly 17%. The input for sequencing was PBMCs, taken 5 days after the first yellow fever vaccination. Source of these receptors: a man younger than 35 who received the YFV17D yellow fever vaccine.

This clonotype came up many times. This chain connects TRBV12-3 or TRBV12-4 to TRBJ1-1; D gene uncertain. The V and J ends lost 8 bases and 1 base respectively, with 8 bases between them. This CDR3 has 12 residues. CDR3 sequence (DNA): TGTGCCAGCGCCCCGCAGAACACTGAAGCTTTCTTT. This encodes CASAPQNTEAFF.

The chain is built from TRBV9 and TRBJ2-6; D might be TRBD2 (5 bases). Germline V gives CDR1 SGDLS, CDR2 YYNGEE. There are 20 residues in the CDR3. The V and J ends lost 0 bases and 0 bases respectively, with 19 bases between them. CDR3 amino acids: CASSVGLFEGRSSGANVLTF. The CDR3 DNA reads as TGTGCCAGCAGCGTAGGGCTGTTTGAGGGTCGGAGCTCTGGGGCCAACGTCCTGACTTTC.

This clonotype showed up just a few times. V is TRBV18 and J is TRBJ2-7; 9 bases are shared with TRBD2. The CDR3 runs to 17 residues. After removal of 2 bases from V and 5 bases from J, the junction contained 13 bases not matched to a gene. Germline V lookup: CDR1 KGHSH, CDR2 LQKENI. The CDR3 loop reads CASSPSASGERTHEQYF. The CDR3 nucleotides are TGTGCCAGCTCACCATCGGCTAGCGGGGAAAGAACCCACGAGCAGTACTTC.

This clonotype appeared a few times. V gene TRBV30 combines with J gene TRBJ2-7; the D gene is possibly TRBD2 (5 bases). This CDR3 is 13 amino acids long. Germline lookup yields CDR1 GTSNPN and CDR2 SVGIG (reference sequence). Trimming stripped 0 bases from V and 5 bases from J, with 11 bases between. The CDR3 loop is CAWSVRVPHEQYF. As DNA, the CDR3 is TGTGCCTGGAGTGTGAGGGTACCCCACGAGCAGTACTTC.

This clonotype was observed a handful of times. This chain links TRBV7-9 with TRBJ2-4, with 8 bases matching TRBD1. The CDR3 loop spans 13 amino acids. Germline V gene lookup returns CDR1 SEHNR and CDR2 FQNEAQ (reference sequence). V lost 3 bases, J lost 7 bases, and 2 bases stayed unmatched. CDR3 bases: TGTGCCAGCAGCTTTAGGACAGGGAACATTCAGTACTTC. Protein product: CASSFRTGNIQYF.

The gene calls are TRBV5-1 and TRBJ2-7; weak D call: TRBD1 (6 bases). Germline V gene data show CDR1 as SGHRS and CDR2 as YFSETQ. The V and J ends lost 3 bases and 3 bases respectively, with 10 bases between them. This CDR3 is 13 amino acids long. DNA for the CDR3: TGCGCCAGCAGCTCCGGACAGTACTACGAGCAGTACTTC. This codes for CASSSGQYYEQYF.

This clonotype was detected only a few times. The rearrangement uses TRBV5-4 and TRBJ1-4; D is uncertain. The germline V and J ends were trimmed by 2 bases and 7 bases, with 15 bases remaining between them. The CDR3 spans 15 residues. The germline CDR1 and CDR2 sequences are SGHNT and YYREEE (reference sequence). The CDR3 loop is CASSFSSGRREKLFF. The DNA for the CDR3 is TGTGCCAGCAGCTTTAGCTCCGGGAGGCGTGAAAAACTGTTTTTT.

V and J are TRBV12-3 or TRBV12-4 and TRBJ2-1; D uncertain. V was pared by 8 bases and J by 5 bases, with 7 bases between. CDR3 size: 11 residues. The CDR3 bases are TGTGCCAGCGTTGCGAACAATGAGCAGTTCTTC. The encoded protein is CASVANNEQFF.

There are a few counts of this clonotype. The rearrangement links TRBV2 to TRBJ1-2; D is perhaps TRBD1 (5 bases). Per germline, CDR1 SNHLY and CDR2 FYNNEI. V lost 0 bases and J 2 bases, leaving 13 bases between the germline ends. The CDR3 spans 16 residues. CDR3 sequence: CASSEARETENYGYTF. The CDR3 bases are TGTGCCAGCAGTGAAGCGCGCGAGACAGAGAACTATGGCTACACCTTC.

The genes are TRBV7-3 and TRBJ2-1; tentative D call: TRBD1 (5 bases). The V end lost 2 bases, the J end lost 7 bases, and 12 bases lay between the germline ends. The CDR3 is made up of 14 amino acids. In germline, CDR1 is SGHTA, CDR2 FQGTGA. Here the CDR3 reads CASSLSAGMNEQFF. CDR3 nucleotides: TGTGCCAGCAGCTTATCCGCAGGGATGAATGAGCAGTTCTTC.

The chain combines TRBV7-9 with TRBJ1-1, with TRBD1 matching 7 bases. The trim removed 1 base at V and 11 bases at J, leaving 4 bases unmatched. Per the germline V gene, CDR1 is SEHNR and CDR2 is FQNEAQ (reference sequence). The CDR3 runs 12 residues. The CDR3 nucleotides are TGTGCCAGCAGCTTAGAGGGGGCGTCGGCTTTCTTT. This gives the protein CASSLEGASAFF.

The chain couples TRBV6-5 to TRBJ1-4; 10 bases line up with TRBD1. Looked up from germline, CDR1 is MNHEY and CDR2 is SVGAGI. Trimming at V came to 4 bases and at J to 8 bases, leaving 10 bases not matched to a gene. This CDR3 is built from 16 residues. The chain's CDR3 is CASSSQSGTGEEKLFF. The CDR3 DNA reads as TGTGCCAGCAGTTCCCAAAGCGGGACAGGGGAGGAAAAACTGTTTTTT.

This clonotype has ten or more counts. The chain recombines TRBV6-6 with TRBJ1-2, with D hard to call. The CDR3 has 11 residues. Germline CDR1 and CDR2: MNHNY and SVGAGI (reference sequence). The germline V and J ends were trimmed by 5 bases and 4 bases, with 5 bases remaining between them. CDR3: CASSPLYGYTF. The CDR3 DNA follows: TGTGCCAGCAGTCCCCTCTATGGCTACACCTTC.

The chain combines TRBV7-2 with TRBJ2-5, with 14 bases identical to TRBD2. The CDR3 spans 15 residues. Losses at the gene ends were 4 bases for V and 4 bases for J; bases not matched to a gene: 2. From germline, CDR1 is SGHTA and CDR2 FQGNSA. CDR3 in amino acids: CASSSGTSGGETQYF. The CDR3 region has the DNA TGTGCCAGCAGCTCCGGGACTAGCGGGGGAGAGACCCAGTACTTC.

The chain joins TRBV12-3 or TRBV12-4 to TRBJ2-5; TRBD2 aligns across 7 bases. CDR3 length equals 14 residues. V trimming: 6 bases; J trimming: 5 bases; junction bases outside the gene matches: 9. The CDR3 protein is CASRYNGEGETQYF. The CDR3 DNA sequence: TGTGCCAGCAGATACAACGGGGAGGGGGAGACCCAGTACTTC.

The chain links TRBV19 to TRBJ2-2, with 8 positions matching TRBD1. CDR1 and CDR2 from the germline V gene are LNHDA and SQIVND (reference sequence). V trimming: 9 bases; J trimming: 5 bases; junction bases outside the gene matches: 2. The CDR3 runs to 12 residues. The CDR3 coding sequence is TGTGCCAGCGGACAGGGTACCGGGGAGCTGTTTTTT. As protein: CASGQGTGELFF.

The chain links TRBV27 to TRBJ2-7; weak D call: TRBD2 (6 bases). Trimming cost V 5 bases and J 4 bases, with 12 bases left between them. CDR3 size: 13 residues. Germline V gene lookup returns CDR1 MNHEY and CDR2 SMNVEV (reference sequence). The CDR3: CASSLGSGYEQYV. CDR3 nucleotides: TGTGCCAGCAGTCTTGGTAGCGGTTACGAGCAGTACGTC.

This clonotype was seen a handful of times. This rearrangement joins TRBV12-3 or TRBV12-4 to TRBJ1-2; 10 nucleotides agree with TRBD1. This CDR3 region has 15 residues. V lost 6 bases to trimming and J lost 6 bases; unmatched junction nucleotides: 10. CDR3 protein: CASSYAGTGVNGYTF. The CDR3 DNA sequence: TGTGCCAGCAGCTACGCCGGGACAGGGGTCAATGGCTACACCTTC.

Ten or more counts support this clonotype. V usage is TRBV3-1 and J usage is TRBJ2-7; D not resolved. The V gene lost 4 bases and the J gene lost 0 bases, with 10 bases spanning the gap. The germline V gene encodes CDR1 LGHDT and CDR2 YNNKEL (reference sequence). The CDR3 consists of 14 residues. CDR3 bases: TGTGCCAGCAGCCCTTCCTATAGCTCCTACGAGCAGTACTTC. Protein product: CASSPSYSSYEQYF.

This chain's CDR3 is CASSQEGLSYEQYF. The CDR3 region has the DNA TGCGCCAGCAGCCAAGAAGGCCTTTCCTACGAGCAGTACTTC. V usage is TRBV4-3 and J usage is TRBJ2-7; D is unresolved. The V and J ends lost 0 bases and 1 base respectively, with 7 bases between them. Germline V gives CDR1 LGHNA, CDR2 YSLEER. This CDR3 has 14 amino acids.

This chain connects TRBV4-1 to TRBJ1-1; the D is unclear. With 3 bases removed from V and 4 bases from J, the gap between germline ends came to 12 bases. Germline V gene lookup returns CDR1 MGHRA and CDR2 YSYEKL. The CDR3 covers 14 residues. CDR3 bases: TGCGCCAGCAGCCAGGTTCCAGTGGGCACTGAAGCTTTCTTT. Amino acids: CASSQVPVGTEAFF.

This clonotype occurred a few times. This chain uses TRBV4-1 with TRBJ2-7, with D perhaps matching TRBD1 or TRBD2 (5 bases each). This CDR3 has 16 amino acids. Trimming removed 0 bases from V and 3 bases from J, with 15 bases in between. The germline CDR1 and CDR2 sequences are MGHRA and YSYEKL. CDR3 protein: CASSQDLGDGGYEQYV. The CDR3 DNA is TGCGCCAGCAGCCAAGATCTCGGGGACGGTGGCTACGAGCAGTACGTC.

This clonotype was counted between two and nine times. The rearrangement joins TRBV5-1 to TRBJ2-7, with TRBD1 as a possible D gene (5 bases). CDR3 length: 15 amino acids. Looked up from germline, CDR1 is SGHRS and CDR2 is YFSETQ. Trimming took 4 bases from V and 5 from J, leaving 19 bases between them. CDR3 sequence (DNA): TGCGCCAGCAGCAGGGGCCTTAAAGAAAGCGACGAGCAGTACGTC. Encoded protein: CASSRGLKESDEQYV.